This T cell receptor (beta chain) originates from a study of cytomegalovirus exposure and HLA in healthy donors. The CDR3 runs 14 residues. Germline CDR1 reads SGHRS; CDR2 reads YFSETQ. The V and J ends lost 4 bases and 5 bases, in that order; junction bases with no gene match: 4. The PCR was carried out with 60 Vbeta primers and 13 Jbeta primers. Generated by immunoSEQ multiplex PCR, the TCRdb table keeps only in-frame clones and is missing some. The data hold 110,000 to 150,000 clones, with about 71% observed a single time. This clonotype originated in a woman in her sixties or seventies in good health and CMV-seropositive. The chain has TRBV5-1 and TRBJ1-4, with 8 nucleotides matching TRBD1. The material sequenced was PBMCs. CDR3 in DNA: TGCGCCAGCAGCCAAAGGGACAGGAATGAAAAACTGTTTTTT. It translates to CASSQRDRNEKLFF.